One T cell receptor (beta chain) is described in this entry. Its matching antigen is unknown. Germline trimming cut 6 bases from V and 7 bases from J; bases unmatched to any gene: 7. CDR1 is LNHDA, CDR2 SQIVND, per germline (reference sequence). CDR3 length equals 15 residues. This record comes from a study of T cell responses to AZD1222 COVID-19 vaccine. TCRdb's table, derived via immunoSEQ multiplex PCR, lists solely in-frame clones and lacks some. The sample contains 150,000 to 200,000 clones, 85% to 90% of which appear only once. Points from the study as a whole: In all cases, repertoires were sampled only after the peak T cell response. Spike-specific TCR depth and breadth grew after two AZD1222 doses. In a largely white British group with more females than males, clonal diversity was possibly underestimated.

This rearrangement joins TRBV19 to TRBJ1-4, with 11 bases fitting TRBD1. The clonotype was recovered from an adult who received the MenACWY meningococcal vaccine as a control. The sequences come from peripheral blood, collected 28 days after the second dose of the MenACWY control vaccine. CDR3 DNA: TGTGCCAGTAGCTCATACGGGACAGGGGGTGAAAAACTGTTTTTT. The encoded protein is CASSSYGTGGEKLFF.